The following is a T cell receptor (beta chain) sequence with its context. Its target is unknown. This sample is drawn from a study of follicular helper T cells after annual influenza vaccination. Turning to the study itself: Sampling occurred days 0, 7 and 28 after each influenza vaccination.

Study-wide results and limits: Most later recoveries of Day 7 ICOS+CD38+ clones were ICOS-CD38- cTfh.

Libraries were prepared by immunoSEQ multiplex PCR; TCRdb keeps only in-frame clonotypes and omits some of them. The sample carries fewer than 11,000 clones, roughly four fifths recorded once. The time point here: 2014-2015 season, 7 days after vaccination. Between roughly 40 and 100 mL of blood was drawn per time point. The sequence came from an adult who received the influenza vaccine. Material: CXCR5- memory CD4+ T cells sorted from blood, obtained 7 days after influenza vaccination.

CDR3 in DNA: TGCAGCGTAGGGAGCAGCGGGGAGACCCAGTACTTC. Protein product: CSVGSSGETQYF. The chain couples TRBV29-1 to TRBJ2-5; a weak D match, TRBD2 (6 bases). From germline, CDR1 is SQVTM and CDR2 ANQGSEA. The V gene lost 6 bases and the J gene lost 5 bases, with 13 bases spanning the gap. CDR3 size: 12 residues.